The 29 T cell receptor beta chains in this list originate from one sample, sequenced in a study of T cell repertoires in cytomegalovirus infection. A single record per CDR3 protein comes from TCRdb applying MiXCR to the reads. The sample carries about 230,000 distinct CDR3 sequences, roughly 22% recorded once. Specimen: CD8+ T cells from PBMCs. These receptors all come from a human donor in good health (CMV status not recorded). Some clones in this sample may be carry-over from other donors' samples.

This clonotype appeared a few times. This chain connects TRBV7-2 to TRBJ1-5, with a tentative D call TRBD1 (5 bases). Trimming removed 1 base at V and 7 bases at J, with 17 bases between. The CDR3 totals 16 residues. CDR1 SGHTA and CDR2 FQGNSA come from the germline V gene. Written as DNA, the CDR3 is TGTGCCAGCAGCTTAGTACCGTCGGGGGGACGACAGCCCCAGCATTTT. Its protein product is CASSLVPSGGRQPQHF.

The chain joins TRBV25-1 to TRBJ1-3; no firm D call. CDR3 size: 14 residues. Germline values: CDR1 MGHDK, CDR2 SYGVNS. The V end lost 1 base, the J end lost 7 bases, and 11 bases lay between the germline ends. The CDR3 protein is CASSELGSANTIYF. The CDR3 DNA follows: TGTGCCAGCAGTGAATTAGGCTCAGCGAACACCATATATTTT. Together with reference TRBV25-1 and TRBJ1-3, the CDR3 gives the full variable domain: EADIYQTPRYLVIGTGKKITLECSQTMGHDKMYWYQQDPGMELHLIHYSYGVNSTEKGDLSSESTVSRIRTEHFPLTLESARPSHTSQYLCASSELGSANTIYFGEGSWLTVV.

Only a few counts were recorded for this clonotype. The genes are TRBV6-5 and TRBJ2-7; TRBD1 is a possible D gene (6 bases). The CDR3 sequence is 17 residues long. V lost 11 bases and J 3 bases, leaving 29 bases between the germline ends. Germline V lookup: CDR1 MNHEY, CDR2 SVGAGI. CDR3 protein: CAGVRGRGRYCYYEQYF. The CDR3 nucleotides read TGTGCCGGAGTAAGAGGCAGGGGAAGGTACTGTTACTACGAGCAGTACTTC.

The V and J genes are TRBV29-1 and TRBJ1-1, with D maybe TRBD1 (5 bases). The CDR3 totals 12 residues. Germline values: CDR1 SQVTM, CDR2 ANQGSEA. V was pared by 7 bases and J by 0 bases, with 9 bases between. CDR3 in amino acids: CSASDMNTEAFF. Written as DNA, the CDR3 is TGCAGCGCCTCGGACATGAACACTGAAGCTTTCTTT.

V usage is TRBV29-1 and J usage is TRBJ1-1; D may be TRBD1 (5 bases). Trimming shortened V by 6 bases and J by 1 base, and 18 bases separated the two germline ends. The CDR3 contains 15 residues. Germline CDR1 and CDR2: SQVTM and ANQGSEA. Here the CDR3 reads CSVDYDRGANTEAFF. The CDR3 DNA reads TGCAGCGTCGATTACGACAGAGGGGCGAACACTGAAGCTTTCTTT.

This chain joins TRBV7-6 and TRBJ1-1; 10 bases align to TRBD1. The germline gives CDR1 SGHVS, CDR2 FNYEAQ. The CDR3 extends over 17 amino acids. V trimming: 2 bases; J trimming: 0 bases; junction bases outside the gene matches: 6. CDR3 protein: CASSLRDRGYLNTEAFF. The CDR3 DNA follows: TGTGCCAGCAGCTTAAGGGACAGGGGATATTTGAACACTGAAGCTTTCTTT.

The rearrangement uses TRBV29-1 and TRBJ2-3; the match to TRBD1 covers 7 bases. The CDR3 has 14 amino acids. With 6 bases clipped from V and 2 bases from J, the junction kept 8 bases outside the gene matches. The germline V gene has CDR1 SQVTM and CDR2 ANQGSEA. In DNA form, the CDR3 reads TGCAGCGTCGACGGACAGGCCCCCACAGATACGCAGTATTTT. It specifies CSVDGQAPTDTQYF.

The rearrangement joins TRBV5-4 to TRBJ2-6, with 8 bases lining up with TRBD1. V shed 9 bases, J shed 3 bases, and the junction held 11 bases outside the gene matches. CDR1 SGHNT and CDR2 YYREEE come from the germline V gene (reference sequence). The CDR3 has 16 amino acids. The CDR3 nucleotides read TGTGCCAACAGTATGACAGGGGTTGGTGGGGCCAACGTCCTGACTTTC. Amino acid sequence: CANSMTGVGGANVLTF.

This clonotype was found a few times. This chain uses TRBV6-6 with TRBJ1-1; 10 bases are shared with TRBD1. The junction had 2 bases not matched to a gene; V was cut back by 0 bases and J by 4 bases. The CDR3 sequence is 15 residues long. In germline, CDR1 is MNHNY, CDR2 SVGAGI (reference sequence). The CDR3 is CASSYSGQGITEAFF. As DNA, the CDR3 is TGTGCCAGCAGTTACTCGGGACAGGGGATCACTGAAGCTTTCTTT.

The chain employs TRBV10-2 and TRBJ2-1; 11 bases agree with TRBD2. J was trimmed by 10 bases and V by 8 bases; bases with no gene match: 10. CDR1 is WSHSY, CDR2 SAAADI, per germline. The CDR3 sequence is 14 residues long. The CDR3 DNA follows: TGCGCCAGCGCCCTTAGCGGGGGGGTCGGGGAGCAGTTCTTC. This translates into CASALSGGVGEQFF.

The V call is TRBV28, the J call TRBJ1-1; D call uncertain. Germline CDR1 MDHEN, CDR2 SYDVKM. Trimming shortened V by 7 bases and J by 6 bases, and 9 bases separated the two germline ends. This CDR3 comprises 11 residues. This CDR3 reads CASMDPPEAFF. CDR3 nucleotide sequence: TGTGCCAGCATGGACCCCCCTGAAGCTTTCTTT.

This clonotype was picked up many times. CDR3 residues: CASSAGLSTEAFF. CDR3 DNA sequence: TGTGCCAGCAGCGCCGGACTGTCCACTGAAGCTTTCTTT. The V gene is TRBV9, the J gene TRBJ1-1; D gene unclear. This CDR3 contains 13 residues. CDR1 and CDR2 from the germline V gene are SGDLS and YYNGEE. V dropped 3 bases and J dropped 4 bases, with 10 bases sitting between them.

This clonotype was found many times. At one boundary the junction diverges from the germline segment, which might be a read error. V and J are TRBV7-9 and TRBJ2-5, with 8 bases matching TRBD2. Germline values: CDR1 SEHNR, CDR2 FQNEAQ (reference sequence). The CDR3 extends over 13 amino acids. In DNA form, the CDR3 reads TGTGCCAGCAGCGTAGCGGGGAGAGAGACCCAGTACTTC. Its protein is CASSVAGRETQYF.

The rearrangement links TRBV27 to TRBJ2-2, with D tentatively TRBD1 (5 bases). V was shortened by 3 bases and J by 1 base, with 12 bases between the two germline ends. The germline gives CDR1 MNHEY, CDR2 SMNVEV (reference sequence). The length of the CDR3 is 16 residues. The DNA for the CDR3 is TGTGCCAGCAGTTTTCCAGGGTTTAGGAACACCGGGGAGCTGTTTTTT. Translation: CASSFPGFRNTGELFF.

The rearrangement links TRBV28 to TRBJ2-1; a weak D match, TRBD1 (6 bases). The CDR3 has 13 residues. CDR1 MDHEN and CDR2 SYDVKM come from the germline V gene. Trimming took off 5 bases at V and 11 bases at J, with 16 bases between the two ends. The chain's CDR3 is CASSLRDTSKQFF. Here the CDR3 DNA reads TGTGCCAGCAGTCTTCGGGACACCTCTAAGCAGTTCTTC.

CDR3 sequence (DNA): TGTGCCAGCAGCTTCGACGGGGAGGGAGGATGGACCCAGTACTTC. Translated: CASSFDGEGGWTQYF. The J gene is TRBJ2-5, the V gene TRBV7-3; 7 positions agree with TRBD2. The CDR3 covers 15 residues. The germline V gene encodes CDR1 SGHTA and CDR2 FQGTGA. After removal of 3 bases from V and 7 bases from J, the junction contained 11 bases not matched to a gene.

This clonotype was counted a few times. The CDR3 DNA sequence: TGTGCCAGCAGCCAAGGGACAGACCTAGTACAAGATACGCAGTATTTT. The encoded protein is CASSQGTDLVQDTQYF. The chain couples TRBV3-1 to TRBJ2-3; D is possibly TRBD1 (6 bases). The V gene's germline CDR1 is LGHDT and CDR2 YNNKEL (reference sequence). V lost 1 base to trimming and J lost 5 bases, with 16 bases between them. The CDR3 has 16 residues.

The chain has TRBV14 and TRBJ1-1; the D gene is possibly TRBD1 (6 bases). CDR1 and CDR2 from the germline V gene are SGHDN and FVKESK. The CDR3 loop spans 15 amino acids. Between the trimmed V and J ends, which lost 0 bases and 2 bases, there was a span of 10 bases. CDR3 sequence: CASSQEAGANTEAFF. In DNA form, the CDR3 reads TGTGCCAGCAGCCAAGAGGCAGGGGCAAACACTGAAGCTTTCTTT.

This clonotype was observed a few times. This chain links TRBV28 with TRBJ2-1; 7 nucleotides match TRBD1. Trimming cost V 5 bases and J 6 bases; bases outside gene matches: 13. This CDR3 has 16 amino acids. Germline CDR1 and CDR2: MDHEN and SYDVKM. The CDR3 is CASSVSVTGNGNEQFF. The CDR3 DNA sequence: TGTGCCAGCAGTGTAAGTGTGACAGGGAACGGCAATGAGCAGTTCTTC.

This clonotype was recorded a few times. The CDR3 DNA follows: TGTGCCATCAGTGAGCCGACTCATCCGACTAGCGGGGACTTCAATGAGCAGTTCTTC. Amino acids: CAISEPTHPTSGDFNEQFF. The chain is built from TRBV10-3 and TRBJ2-1; 11 bases line up with TRBD2. The length of the CDR3 is 19 residues. Per germline, CDR1 ENHRY and CDR2 SYGVKD. Trimming took 2 bases from V and 6 from J; bases not matched to a gene: 15.

This clonotype was seen at least ten times. The chain has TRBV12-3 or TRBV12-4 and TRBJ1-2; no clear D. This CDR3 is built from 15 residues. Trimming stripped 3 bases from V and 0 bases from J, with 11 bases between. The CDR3 region is CASSFGRVANYGYTF. The CDR3 DNA reads TGTGCCAGCAGTTTTGGAAGGGTAGCTAACTATGGCTACACCTTC.

This clonotype was seen a few times. V is TRBV6-6 and J is TRBJ2-7; the D is unclear. Trimming removed 6 bases from V and 4 bases from J, with 10 bases in between. CDR3 length: 12 residues. Germline V gives CDR1 MNHNY, CDR2 SVGAGI (reference sequence). CDR3 sequence: CASRAPTYEQYF. Here the CDR3 DNA reads TGTGCCAGCAGGGCCCCCACTTACGAGCAGTACTTC.

This clonotype was picked up many times. The J gene is TRBJ1-1, the V gene TRBV14; no clear D. From germline, CDR1 is SGHDN and CDR2 FVKESK. The CDR3 is made up of 12 amino acids. V shed 6 bases and J shed 5 bases, with 10 bases lying between them. The CDR3 sequence: CASRHGGTEAFF. CDR3 nucleotides: TGTGCCAGCAGGCACGGTGGGACTGAAGCTTTCTTT.

This clonotype was seen a few times. This sequence joins TRBV20-1 and TRBJ2-7; the match to TRBD2 covers 7 bases. CDR1 is DFQATT and CDR2 is SNEGSKA in the germline V gene (reference sequence). With V trimmed by 0 bases and J by 3 bases, 8 bases remained unmatched. This CDR3 spans 15 amino acids. CDR3 protein: CSARDDGGTGYEQYF. DNA of the CDR3: TGCAGTGCTAGAGATGACGGGGGGACGGGCTACGAGCAGTACTTC.

V usage is TRBV20-1 and J usage is TRBJ2-7; D is unresolved. In germline, CDR1 is DFQATT, CDR2 SNEGSKA (reference sequence). The CDR3 runs to 14 residues. Trimming took 3 bases from V and 2 from J, leaving 14 bases between them. Written as DNA, the CDR3 is TGCAGTGCTAGTGCTTTTATCCCCCCCTACGAGCAGTACTTC. Encoded protein: CSASAFIPPYEQYF.

The V and J genes are TRBV7-9 and TRBJ2-7; 7 bases align to TRBD2. The CDR3 is 13 residues long. V was clipped by 5 bases and J by 7 bases; unmatched bases: 8. Germline V gene data show CDR1 as SEHNR and CDR2 as FQNEAQ (reference sequence). The CDR3: CASSLGGFEEQYF. The CDR3 DNA follows: TGTGCCAGCAGCCTCGGGGGGTTTGAAGAGCAGTACTTC.

This clonotype was observed a few times. V gene TRBV10-3 combines with J gene TRBJ2-1; perhaps TRBD1 as D (6 bases). CDR1 and CDR2 (germline): ENHRY, SYGVKD. The CDR3 runs to 12 residues. Trimming removed 8 bases from V and 10 bases from J, with 15 bases in between. The CDR3: CAIRGGDREQFF. The CDR3 DNA sequence: TGTGCCATCCGAGGTGGAGACAGGGAGCAGTTCTTC.

This clonotype was detected a few times. The V and J genes are TRBV6-4 and TRBJ1-2, with TRBD1 identical over 7 bases. J lost 5 bases, V lost 2 bases, and 2 bases had no gene match. The germline V gene has CDR1 MRHNA and CDR2 SNTAGT. CDR3 length: 13 amino acids. The chain's CDR3 is CASSDPGGYGYTF. The CDR3 DNA reads as TGTGCCAGCAGTGACCCAGGGGGTTATGGCTACACCTTC.

This rearrangement joins TRBV20-1 to TRBJ2-1; perhaps D is TRBD1 or TRBD2 (5 bases each). The V end lost 0 bases, the J end lost 3 bases, and 12 bases lay between the germline ends. Germline assignment: CDR1 DFQATT and CDR2 SNEGSKA (reference sequence). This CDR3 region has 15 residues. In DNA, the CDR3 is TGCAGTGCTAGAGATCGGGACGGGAACTACAATGAGCAGTTCTTC. Its protein is CSARDRDGNYNEQFF.